This T cell receptor (beta chain) was profiled in a study of T cell clonality in common variable immunodeficiency. Study results and caveats: Reportedly, TCR beta sequences from common variable immunodeficiency showed fewer deletions and N-nucleotide insertions.

Diagnosis required reduced IgG, IgA and/or IgM with specific antibody deficiency. Of CVID subjects, 15 were female and 30 or so male, mean age approximately 44. No CVID subject was ill or on immunomodulatory drugs when sampled. Germline CDR1 reads DFQATT; CDR2 reads SNEGSKA (reference sequence). This CDR3 has 15 amino acids. V shed 3 bases and J shed 5 bases, with 19 bases lying between them. About this clone itself: The antigen is undetermined. The read stops 3 residues short of the end of the CDR3; the missing end is completed from the germline J gene.

CVID and control samples used equivalent genomic DNA input. This table comes from immunoSEQ multiplex PCR, and its TCRdb copy is limited to in-frame clones, with some not included. The table records fewer than 20,000 clones without singletons, the ten largest covering about 14%. The chain employs TRBV20-1 and TRBJ2-5; possibly TRBD2 for D (6 bases). Sequencing used peripheral blood mononuclear cells. The source is a human donor with common variable immunodeficiency. The CDR3 loop reads CSARGGAVMMETQYF. Partial CDR3 DNA: TGCAGTGCTAGGGGCGGGGCAGTAATGATGGAGACC.